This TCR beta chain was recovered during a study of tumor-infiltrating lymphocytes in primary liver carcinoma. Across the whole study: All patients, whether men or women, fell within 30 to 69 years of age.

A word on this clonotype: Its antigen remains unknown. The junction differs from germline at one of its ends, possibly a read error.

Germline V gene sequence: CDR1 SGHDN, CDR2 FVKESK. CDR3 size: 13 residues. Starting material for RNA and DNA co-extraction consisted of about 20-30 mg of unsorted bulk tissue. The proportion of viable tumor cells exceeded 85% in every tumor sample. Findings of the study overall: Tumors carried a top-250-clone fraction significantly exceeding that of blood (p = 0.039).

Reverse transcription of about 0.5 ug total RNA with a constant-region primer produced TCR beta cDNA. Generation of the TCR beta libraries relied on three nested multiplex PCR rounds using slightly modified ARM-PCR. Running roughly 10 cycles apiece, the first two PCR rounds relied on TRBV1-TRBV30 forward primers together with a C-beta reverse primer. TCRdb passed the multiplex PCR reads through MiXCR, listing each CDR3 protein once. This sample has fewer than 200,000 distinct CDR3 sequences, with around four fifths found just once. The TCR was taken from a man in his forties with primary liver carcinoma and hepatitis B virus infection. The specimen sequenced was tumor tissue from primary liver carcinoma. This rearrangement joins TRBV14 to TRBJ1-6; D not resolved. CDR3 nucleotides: TGTGCCAGCGGCCAAGTTTATAATTCACCCCTCCACTTC. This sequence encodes CASGQVYNSPLHF.